Presented here are 13 T cell receptor beta chains from one specimen sequenced in a study of blood T cell repertoires in COVID-19. The data were produced by immunoSEQ multiplex PCR, yet TCRdb's version contains in-frame clones alone and is incomplete. The repertoire holds about 140,000 clones, with 70% to 90% as singletons. The sample taken for sequencing was peripheral blood. Receptors were obtained from a middle-aged man with acute or convalescent COVID-19.

The chain links TRBV18 to TRBJ2-7; TRBD2 might be the D (6 bases). Germline loops: CDR1 KGHSH, CDR2 LQKENI. V was trimmed by 6 bases and J by 0 bases, leaving 18 bases between them. CDR3 length: 16 amino acids. The CDR3 reads CASSPRGASDSYEQYF. The DNA for the CDR3 is TGTGCCAGCTCCCCCCGAGGGGCTAGCGACTCCTACGAGCAGTACTTC.

The V gene is TRBV6-1, the J gene TRBJ1-6, with a tentative D call TRBD1 (6 bases). The ends were cut back, 3 bases at V and 7 bases at J, with 7 bases in the middle. Germline loops: CDR1 MNHNS, CDR2 SASEGT. The CDR3 spans 13 residues. The CDR3 DNA sequence: TGTGCCAGCAGTGAGGGGGCGAATTCACCCCTCCACTTT. It translates to CASSEGANSPLHF.

The rearrangement uses TRBV6-5 and TRBJ2-3; D gene unclear. The V and J ends lost 2 bases and 5 bases respectively, with 8 bases between them. The CDR3 covers 13 residues. Germline V CDR1 and CDR2: MNHEY, SVGAGI. For the CDR3, the DNA is TGTGCCAGCAGTTACAGGAGCGAAGATACGCAGTATTTT. Its translation is CASSYRSEDTQYF.

This rearrangement joins TRBV2 to TRBJ1-1; D may be TRBD1 (6 bases). The CDR3 runs 13 residues. The ends were cut back, 6 bases at V and 8 bases at J, with 16 bases in the middle. Germline V gene lookup returns CDR1 SNHLY and CDR2 FYNNEI. The CDR3 DNA reads TGTGCCAGCAGCCTCCGGGGCAGGGGAGAAGCTTTCTTT. It encodes CASSLRGRGEAFF.

The chain is built from TRBV21-1 and TRBJ2-2; the table's D call, TRBD1, has no DNA check behind it. TRBV21-1 is tagged as a pseudogene. The CDR3 is 16 residues long. Written as DNA, the CDR3 is TGTGCCAGCAGCAAAGTTTGGACAGAGAACACCGGGGAGCTGTTTTTT. This translates into CASSKVWTENTGELFF.

The V gene is TRBV5-1, the J gene TRBJ2-7; 9 bases match TRBD1. This CDR3 has 14 amino acids. Looked up from germline, CDR1 is SGHRS and CDR2 is YFSETQ. The V and J ends lost 6 bases and 0 bases, in that order; junction bases with no gene match: 4. The CDR3 sequence: CASKQGASSYEQYF. The CDR3 nucleotides are TGCGCCAGCAAACAGGGGGCGAGCTCCTACGAGCAGTACTTC.

The gene calls are TRBV9 and TRBJ1-1; D remains ambiguous. Germline CDR1 and CDR2: SGDLS and YYNGEE. This CDR3 is 15 amino acids long. V was cut by 0 bases and J by 1 base, with 10 bases left in between. CDR3 bases: TGTGCCAGCAGCGTAGCGTTGGGAGGGAACACTGAAGCTTTCTTT. This gives the protein CASSVALGGNTEAFF.

This sequence joins TRBV28 and TRBJ1-5; no firm D call. V lost 3 bases and J lost 2, with 11 bases in between. The CDR3 runs to 15 residues. Germline CDR1 and CDR2: MDHEN and SYDVKM. CDR3 DNA: TGTGCCAGCAGTTTCGGCGGCAGCGGCAATCAGCCCCAGCATTTT. Amino acid sequence: CASSFGGSGNQPQHF.

The V gene is TRBV5-1, the J gene TRBJ1-2; TRBD1 aligns across 9 bases. With V trimmed by 3 bases and J by 8 bases, 8 bases remained unmatched. This CDR3 is built from 14 residues. CDR1 and CDR2 (germline): SGHRS, YFSETQ. The chain's CDR3 is CASSSDRGYNGYTF. The CDR3 nucleotides are TGCGCCAGCAGCTCCGACAGGGGGTATAACGGCTACACCTTC.

CDR3 sequence: CASSSPSGSFSEQYF. CDR3 DNA: TGTGCCAGCAGCTCACCCAGCGGGAGTTTTTCCGAGCAGTACTTC. This chain joins TRBV11-1 and TRBJ2-7; 8 nucleotides line up with TRBD2. J lost 6 bases, V lost 4 bases, and 11 bases had no gene match. There are 15 residues in the CDR3. Germline values: CDR1 SGHAT, CDR2 FQDESV (reference sequence).

The chain links TRBV5-4 to TRBJ1-4; 7 bases line up with TRBD1. Germline V CDR1 and CDR2: SGHNT, YYREEE (reference sequence). The CDR3 is 15 residues long. V lost 4 bases, J lost 4 bases, and 7 bases stayed unmatched. For the CDR3, the DNA is TGTGCCAGCAGCCCCGGGACAGCACATAATGAAAAACTGTTTTTT. Its translation is CASSPGTAHNEKLFF.

The genes are TRBV11-3 and TRBJ2-5; D possibly corresponds to TRBD1 (5 bases). The ends were cut back, 4 bases at V and 5 bases at J, with 17 bases in the middle. CDR3 length: 15 amino acids. CDR1 and CDR2 from the germline V gene are SGHNT and YENEEA. The CDR3 region is CASSYNLRGRETQYF. Here the CDR3 DNA reads TGTGCCAGCAGCTATAATTTAAGGGGAAGGGAGACCCAGTACTTC.

The genes are TRBV7-8 and TRBJ1-5; the D is unclear. Germline CDR1 is SGHVS and CDR2 is FQNEAQ. The CDR3 extends over 15 amino acids. V was clipped by 2 bases and J by 5 bases, with 13 bases between them. CDR3: CASSLLKQIDQPQHF. CDR3 nucleotides: TGTGCCAGCAGCTTACTCAAACAGATAGATCAGCCCCAGCATTTT.